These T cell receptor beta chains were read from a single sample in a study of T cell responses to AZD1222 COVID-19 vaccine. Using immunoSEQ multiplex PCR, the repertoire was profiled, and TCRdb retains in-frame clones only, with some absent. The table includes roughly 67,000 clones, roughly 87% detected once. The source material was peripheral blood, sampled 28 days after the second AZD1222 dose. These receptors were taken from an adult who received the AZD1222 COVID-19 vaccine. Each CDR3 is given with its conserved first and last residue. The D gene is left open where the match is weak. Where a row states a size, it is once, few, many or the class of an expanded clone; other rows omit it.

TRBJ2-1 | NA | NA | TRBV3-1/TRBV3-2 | CASSHDNEQFF | TGTGCCAGCAGCCATGACAATGAGCAGTTCTTC
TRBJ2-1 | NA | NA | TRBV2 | CASNRDARTYNEQFF | TGTGCCAGCAATCGAGACGCCAGAACCTACAATGAGCAGTTCTTC
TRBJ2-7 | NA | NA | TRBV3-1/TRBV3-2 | CASSLIPGEQYF | TGTGCCAGCAGCCTAATCCCCGGGGAGCAGTACTTC
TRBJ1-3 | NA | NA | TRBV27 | CASSFASSGNTIYF | TGTGCCAGCAGTTTTGCCAGTTCTGGAAACACCATATATTTT
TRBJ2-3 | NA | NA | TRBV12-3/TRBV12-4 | CASSFVPYTQYF | TGTGCCAGCAGTTTCGTACCCTATACGCAGTATTTT
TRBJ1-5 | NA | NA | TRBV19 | CASSDQGPQHF | TGTGCCAGTAGTGACCAGGGGCCCCAGCATTTT
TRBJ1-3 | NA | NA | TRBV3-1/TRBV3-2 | CASSFWGISGNTIYF | TGTGCCAGCAGTTTTTGGGGGATCTCTGGAAACACCATATATTTT
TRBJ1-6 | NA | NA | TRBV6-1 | CASSEGGRSPLHF | TGTGCCAGCAGTGAGGGGGGGCGTTCACCCCTCCACTTT
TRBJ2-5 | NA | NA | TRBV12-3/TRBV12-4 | CASRNPIVETQYF | TGTGCCAGCAGAAACCCCATCGTTGAGACCCAGTACTTC
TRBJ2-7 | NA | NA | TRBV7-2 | CASSLTDTPHYEQYF | TGTGCCAGCAGCTTAACGGACACCCCCCATTACGAGCAGTACTTC
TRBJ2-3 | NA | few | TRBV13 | CASSLKGPGDTQYF | TGTGCCAGCAGCTTAAAAGGACCCGGTGATACGCAGTATTTT
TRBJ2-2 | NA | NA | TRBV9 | CASSVRLYTELFF | TGTGCCAGCAGCGTGAGACTGTACACTGAGCTGTTTTTT
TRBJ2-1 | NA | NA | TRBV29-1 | CSVRYNEQFF | TGCAGCGTCCGTTACAATGAGCAGTTCTTC
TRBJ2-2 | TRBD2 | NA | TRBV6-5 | CASSYRLAGHTGELFF | TGTGCCAGCAGTTACCGTCTAGCGGGTCACACCGGGGAGCTGTTTTTT
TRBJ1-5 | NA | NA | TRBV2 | CASSEAGPNQPQHF | TGTGCCAGCAGTGAAGCAGGTCCCAATCAGCCCCAGCATTTT
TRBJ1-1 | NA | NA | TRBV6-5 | CASRGAGQANTEAFF | TGTGCCAGCAGGGGGGCGGGGCAGGCTAACACTGAAGCTTTCTTT
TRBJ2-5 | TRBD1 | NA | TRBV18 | CASSPNRGLETQYF | TGTGCCAGCTCACCAAACAGGGGATTGGAGACCCAGTACTTC
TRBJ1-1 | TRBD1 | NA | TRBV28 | CASSSGGEAFF | TGTGCCAGCAGTTCAGGGGGCGAAGCTTTCTTT
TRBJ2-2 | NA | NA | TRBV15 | CATSTEGARAGELFF | TGTGCCACCAGCACCGAGGGAGCAAGGGCCGGGGAGCTGTTTTTT
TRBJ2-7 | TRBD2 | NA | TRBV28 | CASSLSVASGRPYEQYF | TGTGCCAGCAGTTTAAGTGTGGCTAGCGGGAGGCCCTACGAGCAGTACTTC
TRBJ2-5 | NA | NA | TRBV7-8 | CASSFLAIQETQYF | TGTGCCAGCAGCTTCCTAGCGATCCAAGAGACCCAGTACTTC
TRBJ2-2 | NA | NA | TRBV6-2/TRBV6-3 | CASSPWKRELFF | TGTGCCAGCAGCCCATGGAAGCGGGAGCTGTTTTTT
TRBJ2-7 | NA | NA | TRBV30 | CAWSPGSHYEQYF | TGTGCCTGGAGCCCGGGGAGTCACTACGAGCAGTACTTC
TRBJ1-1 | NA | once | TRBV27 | CATRDGGVTEAFF | TGTGCCACTCGTGATGGGGGTGTCACTGAAGCTTTCTTT
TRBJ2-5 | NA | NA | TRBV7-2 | CASRLGQEGTQYF | TGTGCCAGCAGGCTAGGGCAGGAGGGGACCCAGTACTTC
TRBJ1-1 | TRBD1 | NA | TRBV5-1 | CASSLEGTGTEAFF | TGCGCCAGCAGCTTGGAGGGGACAGGAACTGAAGCTTTCTTT
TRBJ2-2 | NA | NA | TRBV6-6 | CASSYSGTHHTGELFF | TGTGCCAGCAGTTACTCCGGGACTCACCACACCGGGGAGCTGTTTTTT
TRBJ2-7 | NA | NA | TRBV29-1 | CSATGRGAFYEQYF | TGCAGCGCCACAGGCAGGGGCGCGTTCTACGAGCAGTACTTC
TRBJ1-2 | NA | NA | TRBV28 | CASSPTEGYTF | TGTGCCAGCAGTCCCACAGAGGGCTACACCTTC
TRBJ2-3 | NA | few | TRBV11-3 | CASSRRRSSTDTQYF | TGTGCCAGCAGCCGAAGGAGGAGTAGCACAGATACGCAGTATTTT
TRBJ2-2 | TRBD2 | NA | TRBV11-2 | CASRPLAGKGELFF | TGTGCCAGCAGACCACTAGCGGGAAAGGGGGAGCTGTTTTTT
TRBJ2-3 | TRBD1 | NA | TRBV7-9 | CASRPTGYEFSTQYF | TGTGCCAGCAGGCCGACAGGGTACGAATTTAGTACGCAGTATTTT
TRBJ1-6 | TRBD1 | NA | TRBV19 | CASSITGQGPNSPLHF | TGTGCCAGTAGTATTACGGGACAGGGGCCAAATTCACCCCTCCACTTT
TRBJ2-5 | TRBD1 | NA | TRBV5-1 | CASSRPGQGETQYF | TGCGCCAGCAGTCGGCCGGGACAGGGGGAGACCCAGTACTTC
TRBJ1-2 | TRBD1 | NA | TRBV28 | CAGGGALRGYTF | TGTGCCGGAGGGGGCGCATTGCGTGGCTACACCTTC
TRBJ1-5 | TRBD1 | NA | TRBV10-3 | CATGPGQLNQPQHF | TGTGCCACAGGGCCGGGACAGCTCAATCAGCCCCAGCATTTT
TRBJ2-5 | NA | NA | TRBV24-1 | CATSDRTLQETQYF | TGTGCCACCAGTGACAGGACATTGCAAGAGACCCAGTACTTC
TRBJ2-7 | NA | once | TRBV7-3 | CASSLRGATLTGTENYEQYF | TGTGCCAGCAGCTTAAGGGGCGCGACGCTCACCGGGACTGAGAACTACGAGCAGTACTTC
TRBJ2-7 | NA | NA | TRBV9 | CASSVDSQSYEQYF | TGTGCCAGCAGCGTAGACTCCCAATCCTACGAGCAGTACTTC
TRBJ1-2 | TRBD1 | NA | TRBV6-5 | CASRKGGAIYGYTF | TGTGCCAGCAGAAAAGGGGGCGCAATCTATGGCTACACCTTC
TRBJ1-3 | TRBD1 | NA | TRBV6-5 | CASRTGYSSGNTIYF | TGTGCCAGCAGGACAGGGTACTCCTCTGGAAACACCATATATTTT
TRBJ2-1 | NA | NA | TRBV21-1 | CASHRLAGVYNEQFF | TGTGCCAGCCACCGACTAGCGGGAGTTTACAATGAGCAGTTCTTC
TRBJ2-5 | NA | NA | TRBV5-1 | CASSLDRETQYF | TGCGCCAGCAGCTTGGACCGTGAGACCCAGTACTTC
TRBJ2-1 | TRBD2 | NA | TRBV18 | CASSPGLAGGKDEQFF | TGTGCCAGCTCACCGGGACTAGCGGGAGGGAAGGATGAGCAGTTCTTC
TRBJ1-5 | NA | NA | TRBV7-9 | CASSAGVSNQPQHF | TGTGCCAGCAGCGCCGGGGTTAGCAATCAGCCCCAGCATTTT